What follows is one T cell receptor beta chain and its context. The antigen is undetermined. The data were obtained in a study of shared clonotypes between healthy human individuals. Study overall: Donor ages ranged 18 to 49 years: a couple of women, a few men. Overall study findings and caveats: Clonotype sharing among donors was thought likely to change with sequencing depth.

Deep level was the assay's run setting. As handled by the study authors: Filtering differed for immunoSEQ, which gave only junction sequences without quality scores. The protocol was immunoSEQ multiplex PCR, while the TCRdb copy is restricted to in-frame clones and leaves out a portion. That table supplies the V and J calls and clone size; D and trimming were determined from the DNA. The repertoire holds 700,000 or so clones, with 55% to 75% as singletons. Input material: memory CD4+ T cells sorted from blood. Subset in this sample: CD45RA-negative fraction. The receptor comes from a woman aged 30 to 39 in good health.

The CDR3 DNA follows: TGTGCCAGCAGTTTGGGACAGGGGGCTCGTGAGCAGTACTTC. It yields the protein CASSLGQGAREQYF. The chain joins TRBV6-6 to TRBJ2-7, with 12 positions matching TRBD1. The CDR3 covers 14 residues. From germline, CDR1 is MNHNY and CDR2 SVGAGI (reference sequence). Trimming removed 4 bases from V and 7 bases from J; junction bases left unmatched: 5.